The 22 T cell receptor beta chains in this list originate from one sample, sequenced in a study of shared clonotypes between healthy human individuals. Sequenced by immunoSEQ multiplex PCR; TCRdb stores in-frame clones only, minus some. Of 1,100,000 or so clones in the sample, around 78% were seen once. Material for sequencing was memory CD4+ T cells from PBMCs. Subset meaning: CD45RA-negative fraction. All receptors come from a man aged 18 to 30 in good health. Some clones in this sample may be carry-over from other donors' samples.

This chain connects TRBV5-1 to TRBJ2-7; TRBD1 matches 9 bases. The V gene's germline CDR1 is SGHRS and CDR2 YFSETQ. This CDR3 has 14 amino acids. After removal of 3 bases from V and 8 bases from J, the junction contained 9 bases not matched to a gene. CDR3 sequence: CASSSGTGTAKQYF. DNA of the CDR3: TGCGCCAGCAGCTCCGGGACAGGGACCGCAAAGCAGTACTTC.

Note on this clone: This CDR3 is also generated by other DNA sequences in the sample. The chain carries TRBV4-2 and TRBJ2-2, with no clear D. Trimming took off 2 bases at V and 5 bases at J, with 3 bases between the two ends. Germline CDR1 reads LGHNA; CDR2 reads YNFKEQ. The CDR3 totals 12 residues. The CDR3: CASSQPTGELFF. DNA of the CDR3: TGTGCCAGCAGCCAACCAACCGGGGAGCTGTTTTTT.

The chain has TRBV10-3 and TRBJ1-2, with TRBD1 matching over 7 bases. V gave up 9 bases and J gave up 4 bases; unmatched junction bases: 8. The CDR3 sequence is 13 residues long. CDR1 and CDR2 (germline): ENHRY, SYGVKD. The CDR3: CAITGTELYGYTF. The CDR3 DNA follows: TGTGCCATAACCGGGACAGAACTCTATGGCTACACCTTC.

This clone was found many times. This rearrangement joins TRBV5-5 to TRBJ1-1, with unresolved D. Germline loops: CDR1 SGHKS, CDR2 YYEKEE (reference sequence). V was trimmed by 2 bases and J by 3 bases, leaving 8 bases between them. The CDR3 loop spans 13 amino acids. The CDR3, as DNA: TGTGCCAGCAGCTTTAGTGGGGACACTGAAGCTTTCTTT. Protein sequence: CASSFSGDTEAFF.

A single count supports this clone. This chain uses TRBV7-2 with TRBJ2-7, with D possibly TRBD1 on 6 matching bases. The germline CDR1 and CDR2 sequences are SGHTA and FQGNSA. The ends were cut back, 8 bases at V and 1 base at J, with 15 bases in the middle. CDR3 length: 14 residues. CDR3 nucleotide sequence: TGTGCCAGCGGATCGAGCAGGGGTTCCTACGAGCAGTACTTC. It yields the protein CASGSSRGSYEQYF.

CDR3 residues: CATSRDPGGAGGTEAFF. DNA for the CDR3: TGTGCCACCAGCAGAGATCCAGGGGGCGCCGGGGGTACTGAAGCTTTCTTT. The chain uses TRBV15 and TRBJ1-1; 8 bases align to TRBD1. Unmatched junction bases numbered 11, after V lost 0 bases and J lost 5 bases. CDR1 and CDR2 (germline): LNHNV, YYDKDF (reference sequence). This CDR3 contains 17 residues.

In this sample, this clone turned up a few times. The chain couples TRBV7-9 to TRBJ1-6; D gene unclear. The CDR3 sequence is 14 residues long. Looked up from germline, CDR1 is SEHNR and CDR2 is FQNEAQ (reference sequence). Trimming took off 4 bases at V and 6 bases at J, with 10 bases between the two ends. As DNA, the CDR3 is TGTGCCAGCAGCTCGGGGTATACTAATTCACCCCTCCACTTT. Translation gives CASSSGYTNSPLHF.

This clone was counted ten times or more. The same CDR3 also results from other DNA sequences found in this sample. This chain links TRBV7-2 with TRBJ2-7; 9 bases align to TRBD2. The ends lost 5 bases at V and 4 bases at J; junction bases unmatched: 3. The CDR3 is 13 amino acids. Germline V gene lookup returns CDR1 SGHTA and CDR2 FQGNSA. In nucleotides, the CDR3 is TGTGCCAGCAGCCCGACTAGCGGATACGAGCAGTACTTC. It yields the protein CASSPTSGYEQYF.

V is TRBV5-6 and J is TRBJ2-1, with D perhaps matching TRBD2 (6 bases). Per the germline V gene, CDR1 is SGHDT and CDR2 is YYEEEE. V gave up 0 bases and J gave up 3 bases, with 7 bases separating them. The CDR3 contains 14 residues. For the CDR3, the DNA is TGTGCCAGCAGCTTGGCCGGGAGCTACAATGAGCAGTTCTTC. It specifies CASSLAGSYNEQFF.

The chain uses TRBV6-1 and TRBJ2-2; tentatively, D is TRBD1 (5 bases). V was clipped by 6 bases and J by 4 bases, with 15 bases between them. The CDR3 is 15 amino acids. Germline V CDR1 and CDR2: MNHNS, SASEGT. Written as DNA, the CDR3 is TGTGCCAGCAGGCTCCAGGGCGTGAGCACCGGGGAGCTGTTTTTT. Its protein product is CASRLQGVSTGELFF.

This clone has just a few counts. This specimen includes other DNA sequences encoding the same CDR3. This sequence joins TRBV5-1 and TRBJ1-1; no definite D call. The V gene lost 0 bases and the J gene lost 1 base, with 4 bases spanning the gap. The germline gives CDR1 SGHRS, CDR2 YFSETQ. The CDR3 covers 13 residues. The DNA of the CDR3 is TGCGCCAGCAGCTTGGTGAGGAACACTGAAGCTTTCTTT. This sequence encodes CASSLVRNTEAFF.

This chain connects TRBV5-1 to TRBJ1-3; TRBD1 is a possible D gene (5 bases). Trimming left V 1 base short and J 2 bases short, with 13 bases between. CDR3 length equals 16 residues. Germline V lookup: CDR1 SGHRS, CDR2 YFSETQ. Written as DNA, the CDR3 is TGCGCCAGCAGCTTGAGTGGGGGACTTACTGGAAACACCATATATTTT. Protein product: CASSLSGGLTGNTIYF. Full variable domain (remainder filled in from reference TRBV5-1 and TRBJ1-3): KAGVTQTPRYLIKTRGQQVTLSCSPISGHRSVSWYQQTPGQGLQFLFEYFSETQRNKGNFPGRFSGRQFSNSRSEMNVSTLELGDSALYLCASSLSGGLTGNTIYFGEGSWLTVV.

The chain links TRBV15 to TRBJ1-1, with 9 bases that match TRBD1. V gave up 0 bases and J gave up 5 bases; unmatched junction bases: 10. This CDR3 is built from 17 residues. In germline, CDR1 is LNHNV, CDR2 YYDKDF (reference sequence). CDR3 region: CATSRDIWSTGGTEAFF. The DNA of the CDR3 is TGTGCCACCAGCAGAGATATATGGTCGACAGGGGGAACTGAAGCTTTCTTT.

The V call is TRBV30, the J call TRBJ1-6; D gene uncertain. Germline V gene data show CDR1 as GTSNPN and CDR2 as SVGIG (reference sequence). The CDR3 runs 14 residues. The V end lost 0 bases, the J end lost 10 bases, and 13 bases lay between the germline ends. The CDR3 region is CAWSVATWRSPLHF. CDR3 DNA sequence: TGTGCCTGGAGTGTGGCGACCTGGAGGTCACCCCTCCACTTT.

V is TRBV7-2 and J is TRBJ1-1; TRBD1 is a possible D gene (5 bases). The length of the CDR3 is 14 residues. The V gene lost 5 bases and the J gene lost 8 bases, with 18 bases spanning the gap. Germline V CDR1 and CDR2: SGHTA, FQGNSA. The CDR3: CASSPWDPPTEAFF. The CDR3 bases are TGTGCCAGCAGCCCCTGGGACCCGCCTACGGAAGCTTTCTTT.

This CDR3 is CASNGQLLEKLFF. In DNA, the CDR3 is TGTGCCAGCAATGGACAGCTGCTTGAAAAACTGTTTTTT. V usage is TRBV28 and J usage is TRBJ1-4; possibly TRBD1 for D (6 bases). Trimming left V 7 bases short and J 7 bases short, with 13 bases between. CDR1 and CDR2 from the germline V gene are MDHEN and SYDVKM. The CDR3 extends over 13 amino acids.

The chain employs TRBV7-2 and TRBJ1-1; perhaps TRBD1 as D (6 bases). The CDR3 runs 11 residues. V lost 6 bases to trimming and J lost 8 bases, with 10 bases between them. In germline, CDR1 is SGHTA, CDR2 FQGNSA. This CDR3 is CASSTGTEAFF. The CDR3 DNA sequence: TGTGCCAGCAGTACCGGGACAGAAGCTTTCTTT.

The rearrangement joins TRBV25-1 to TRBJ2-1, with D perhaps matching TRBD1 or TRBD2 (5 bases each). Germline V gene lookup returns CDR1 MGHDK and CDR2 SYGVNS. There are 14 residues in the CDR3. Trimming pared 7 bases from V and 5 bases from J, leaving 15 bases between. CDR3 DNA sequence: TGTGCCAGCATGAGGGGCTATCGGGACAATGAGCAGTTCTTC. This sequence encodes CASMRGYRDNEQFF. Drawing the rest from reference TRBV25-1 and TRBJ2-1, the complete variable domain is EADIYQTPRYLVIGTGKKITLECSQTMGHDKMYWYQQDPGMELHLIHYSYGVNSTEKGDLSSESTVSRIRTEHFPLTLESARPSHTSQYLCASMRGYRDNEQFFGPGTRLTVL.

This chain links TRBV11-2 with TRBJ1-4; D perhaps matches TRBD1 (5 bases). CDR3 length: 15 residues. In germline, CDR1 is SGHAT, CDR2 FQNNGV. Between the trimmed V and J ends, which lost 3 bases and 7 bases, there was a span of 15 bases. The CDR3 is CASSFYGGRGEKLFF. The CDR3 DNA follows: TGTGCCAGCAGCTTTTACGGGGGGAGGGGTGAAAAACTGTTTTTT.

This chain links TRBV27 with TRBJ2-7; D possibly corresponds to TRBD1 (5 bases). The V end was cut by 8 bases, the J end by 2 bases, with 16 bases between. Germline V gives CDR1 MNHEY, CDR2 SMNVEV (reference sequence). This CDR3 has 14 residues. The CDR3 here is CASGQGAPAYEQYF. In nucleotides, the CDR3 is TGTGCCAGCGGGCAAGGGGCGCCAGCCTACGAGCAGTACTTC.

This clone was observed a handful of times. The chain has TRBV5-1 and TRBJ2-1; D is undetermined. Trimming took off 4 bases at V and 9 bases at J, with 20 bases between the two ends. Germline assignment: CDR1 SGHRS and CDR2 YFSETQ. The CDR3 runs 15 residues. CDR3 residues: CASSPSGRRDGEQFF. Written as DNA, the CDR3 is TGCGCCAGCAGCCCCAGTGGCAGGAGAGACGGTGAGCAGTTCTTC.

A single count supports this clone. The rearrangement joins TRBV7-2 to TRBJ2-7; D is possibly TRBD1 or TRBD2 (5 bases each). With 1 base removed from V and 4 bases from J, the gap between germline ends came to 23 bases. The CDR3 consists of 18 residues. Germline values: CDR1 SGHTA, CDR2 FQGNSA. CDR3 in amino acids: CASSLVVGGTRSRYEQYF. The CDR3 nucleotides read TGTGCCAGCAGCTTAGTAGTAGGTGGGACCAGAAGTAGATACGAGCAGTACTTC.